This T cell receptor (beta chain) was sequenced for a study of T cell responses to AZD1222 COVID-19 vaccine. CDR1 is SGDLS and CDR2 is YYNGEE in the germline V gene. The CDR3 has 15 amino acids. Between the trimmed V and J ends, which lost 4 bases and 5 bases, there was a span of 19 bases. Concerning this clone: Its matching antigen is unknown.

Produced via immunoSEQ multiplex PCR; TCRdb's table is partial and in-frame only. The sample has around 100,000 clones, approximately 89% seen once. Findings and limits, study-wide: Among those given AZD1222, only 6 or 7 were seropositive at baseline. After the peak T cell response, and only then, were repertoires sampled. Spike-specific TCR breadth and depth both grew after two AZD1222 doses. Vaccine-associated CD4 TCRs ranged over spike, dominating at 160-218 and 743-854.

This rearrangement joins TRBV9 to TRBJ2-7; no reliable D call. The sample consisted of peripheral blood, taken on day 0 of AZD1222 vaccination. The source is an adult in good health. CDR3 protein: CASSPGRVSANEQYF. CDR3 bases: TGTGCCAGCAGCCCAGGTAGGGTGTCGGCGAACGAGCAGTACTTC.